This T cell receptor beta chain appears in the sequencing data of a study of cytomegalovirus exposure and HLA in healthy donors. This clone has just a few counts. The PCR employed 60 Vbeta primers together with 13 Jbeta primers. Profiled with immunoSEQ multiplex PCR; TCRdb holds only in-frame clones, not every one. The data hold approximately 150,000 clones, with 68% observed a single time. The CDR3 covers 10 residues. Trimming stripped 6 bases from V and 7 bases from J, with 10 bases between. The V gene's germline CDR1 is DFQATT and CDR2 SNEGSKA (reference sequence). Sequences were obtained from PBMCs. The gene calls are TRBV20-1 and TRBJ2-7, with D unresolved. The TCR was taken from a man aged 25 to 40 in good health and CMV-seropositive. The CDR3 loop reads CSARYEEQYF. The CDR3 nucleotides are TGCAGTGCGCGTTATGAGGAGCAGTACTTC.